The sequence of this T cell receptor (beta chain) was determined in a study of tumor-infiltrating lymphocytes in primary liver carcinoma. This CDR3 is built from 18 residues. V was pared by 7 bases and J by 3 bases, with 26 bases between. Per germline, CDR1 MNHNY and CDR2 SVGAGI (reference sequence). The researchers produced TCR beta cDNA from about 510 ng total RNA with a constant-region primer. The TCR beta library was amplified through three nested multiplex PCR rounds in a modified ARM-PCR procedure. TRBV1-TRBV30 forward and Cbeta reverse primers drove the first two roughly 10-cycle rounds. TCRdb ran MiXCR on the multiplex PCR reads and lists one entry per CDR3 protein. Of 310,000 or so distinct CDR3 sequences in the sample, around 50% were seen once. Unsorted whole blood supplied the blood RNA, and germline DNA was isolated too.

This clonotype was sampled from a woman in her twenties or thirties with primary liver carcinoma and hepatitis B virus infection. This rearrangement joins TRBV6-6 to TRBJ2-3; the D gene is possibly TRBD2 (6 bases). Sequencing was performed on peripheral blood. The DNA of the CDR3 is TGTGCCAGCAACCCTAGCAGGAGGGCCGAGAGTTGGACAGATACGCAGTATTTT. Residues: CASNPSRRAESWTDTQYF.